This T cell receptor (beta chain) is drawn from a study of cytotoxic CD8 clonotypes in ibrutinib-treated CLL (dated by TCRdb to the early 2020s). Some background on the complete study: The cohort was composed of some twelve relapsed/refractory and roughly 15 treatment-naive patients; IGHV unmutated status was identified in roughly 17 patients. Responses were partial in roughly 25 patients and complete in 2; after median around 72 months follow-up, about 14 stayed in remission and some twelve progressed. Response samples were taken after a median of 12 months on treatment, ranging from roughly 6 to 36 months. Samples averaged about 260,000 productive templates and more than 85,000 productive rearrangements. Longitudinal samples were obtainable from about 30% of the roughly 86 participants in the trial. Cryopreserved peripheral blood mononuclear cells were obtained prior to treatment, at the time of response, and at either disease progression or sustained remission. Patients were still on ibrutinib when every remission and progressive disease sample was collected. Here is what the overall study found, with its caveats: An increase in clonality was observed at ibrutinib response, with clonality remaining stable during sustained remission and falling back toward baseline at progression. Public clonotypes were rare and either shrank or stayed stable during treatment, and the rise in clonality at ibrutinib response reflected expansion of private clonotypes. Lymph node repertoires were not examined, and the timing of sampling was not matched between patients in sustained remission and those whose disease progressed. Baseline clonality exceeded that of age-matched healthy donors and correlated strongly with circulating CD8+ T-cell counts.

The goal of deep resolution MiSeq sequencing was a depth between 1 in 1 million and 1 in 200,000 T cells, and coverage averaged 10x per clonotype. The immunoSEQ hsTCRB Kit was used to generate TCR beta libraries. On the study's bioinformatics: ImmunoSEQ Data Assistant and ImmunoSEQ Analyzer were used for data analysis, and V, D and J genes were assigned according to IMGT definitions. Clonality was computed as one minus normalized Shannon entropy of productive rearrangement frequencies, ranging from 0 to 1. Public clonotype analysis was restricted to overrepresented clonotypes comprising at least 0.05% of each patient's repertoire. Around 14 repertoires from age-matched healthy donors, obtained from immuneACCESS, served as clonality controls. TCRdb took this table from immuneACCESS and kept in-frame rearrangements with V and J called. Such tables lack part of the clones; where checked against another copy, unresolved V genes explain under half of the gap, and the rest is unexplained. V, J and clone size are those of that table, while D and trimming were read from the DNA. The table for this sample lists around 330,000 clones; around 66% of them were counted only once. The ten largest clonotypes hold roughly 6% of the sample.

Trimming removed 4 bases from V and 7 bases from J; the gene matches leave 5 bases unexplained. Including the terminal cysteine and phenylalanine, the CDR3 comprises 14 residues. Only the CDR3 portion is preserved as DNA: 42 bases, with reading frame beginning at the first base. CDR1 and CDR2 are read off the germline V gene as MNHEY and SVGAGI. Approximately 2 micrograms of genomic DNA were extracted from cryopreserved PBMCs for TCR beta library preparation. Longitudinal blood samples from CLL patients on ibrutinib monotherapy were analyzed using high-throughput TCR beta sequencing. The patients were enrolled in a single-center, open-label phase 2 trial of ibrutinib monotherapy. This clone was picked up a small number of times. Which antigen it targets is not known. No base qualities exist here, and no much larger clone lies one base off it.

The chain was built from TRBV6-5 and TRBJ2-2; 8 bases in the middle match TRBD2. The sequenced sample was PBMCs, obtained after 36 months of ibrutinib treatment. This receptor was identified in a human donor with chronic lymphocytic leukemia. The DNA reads TGTGCCAGCAGTTTGGTAGCGGGGTTCGGGGAGCTGTTTTTT. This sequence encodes CASSLVAGFGELFF.